Listed below are T cell receptor beta chains from one sample, sequenced in a study of shared clonotypes between healthy human individuals. Assay used: immunoSEQ multiplex PCR; TCRdb lists only in-frame clones, some missing. The repertoire consists of 950,000 to 1,200,000 clones, with about 72% occurring once and the leading ten covering 0.85% to 1%. The sequenced sample consisted of memory CD4+ T cells from PBMCs. The receptors originated from a man in his late teens or twenties in good health. Some clones in this sample may be carry-over from other donors' samples. Each CDR3 is given with its conserved first and last residue. Each record gives: D gene, J gene, clone size, V gene, CDR3 DNA, CDR3 protein. The D gene is left open where the match is weak. Clone sizes are given selectively: once, few, many, or a class where the clone is expanded.

d_gene: TRBD2; j_gene: TRBJ2-7; abundance: once; v_gene: TRBV7-2; CDR3nt: TGTGCCAGCAGCCAACAAATGACGGGACTAGCCCTGGACGAGCAGTACTTC; CDR3aa: CASSQQMTGLALDEQYF
d_gene: TRBD1; j_gene: TRBJ2-3; abundance: few; v_gene: TRBV7-2; CDR3nt: TGTGCCAACTCAAGACAGGGATCGGGCACAGATACGCAGTATTTT; CDR3aa: CANSRQGSGTDTQYF
d_gene: TRBD1; j_gene: TRBJ1-4; abundance: -; v_gene: TRBV19; CDR3nt: TGTGCCAGTAGTAGGGGGACAGTGGATGAAAAACTGTTTTTT; CDR3aa: CASSRGTVDEKLFF
d_gene: -; j_gene: TRBJ1-1; abundance: -; v_gene: TRBV5-1; CDR3nt: TGCGCCAGCAGCCCCGGGGTTGGCACTGAAGCTTTCTTT; CDR3aa: CASSPGVGTEAFF
d_gene: -; j_gene: TRBJ2-5; abundance: -; v_gene: TRBV4-2; CDR3nt: TGTGCCAGCAGCCAAGATTCGCTGCAAGAGACCCAGTACTTC; CDR3aa: CASSQDSLQETQYF
d_gene: -; j_gene: TRBJ2-1; abundance: -; v_gene: TRBV5-1; CDR3nt: TGCGCCAGCAGCTTGGGGTCCCCCTACAATGAGCAGTTCTTC; CDR3aa: CASSLGSPYNEQFF
d_gene: -; j_gene: TRBJ2-7; abundance: -; v_gene: TRBV28; CDR3nt: TGTGCCAGCAGTGGTGGTGGGAGAGTATACGAGCAGTACTTC; CDR3aa: CASSGGGRVYEQYF
d_gene: -; j_gene: TRBJ1-1; abundance: -; v_gene: TRBV6-1; CDR3nt: TGTGCCAGCGGCCGAAGGGACACGAACACTGAAGCTTTCTTT; CDR3aa: CASGRRDTNTEAFF
d_gene: -; j_gene: TRBJ2-7; abundance: -; v_gene: TRBV28; CDR3nt: TGTGCCAGCAGTCCCCCCATGTGGCGGCCGAACTCCTACGAGCAGTACTTC; CDR3aa: CASSPPMWRPNSYEQYF
d_gene: TRBD1; j_gene: TRBJ2-7; abundance: -; v_gene: TRBV19; CDR3nt: TGTGCCAGTAGTACGGGACAGGGAGGGAAGCAGTACTTC; CDR3aa: CASSTGQGGKQYF
d_gene: TRBD1; j_gene: TRBJ1-1; abundance: once; v_gene: TRBV5-6; CDR3nt: TGTGCCAGCAGCTCTCCCGGACAGGGGAACACTGAAGCTTTCTTT; CDR3aa: CASSSPGQGNTEAFF
d_gene: -; j_gene: TRBJ2-1; abundance: -; v_gene: TRBV11-2; CDR3nt: TGTGCCAGCACCCATAGGGTCCGGATGCCCCAGTTCTTC; CDR3aa: CASTHRVRMPQFF
d_gene: TRBD1; j_gene: TRBJ2-7; abundance: -; v_gene: TRBV6-5; CDR3nt: TGTGCCAGCAGACAAGACAGGGCGTTGGCTTACGAGCAGTACTTC; CDR3aa: CASRQDRALAYEQYF
d_gene: -; j_gene: TRBJ2-7; abundance: -; v_gene: TRBV5-1; CDR3nt: TGCGCCAGCAGCCCTCTTGCGCTCGACAGCTCCTACGAGCAGTACTTC; CDR3aa: CASSPLALDSSYEQYF
d_gene: -; j_gene: TRBJ1-2; abundance: -; v_gene: TRBV4-2; CDR3nt: TGTGCCAGCAGCCAAGACGACAGGGGCTACACCTTC; CDR3aa: CASSQDDRGYTF
d_gene: TRBD1; j_gene: TRBJ2-7; abundance: -; v_gene: TRBV5-5; CDR3nt: TGTGCCAGCAGCTTGGCAGGGGGTAGCTACGAGCAGTACTTC; CDR3aa: CASSLAGGSYEQYF
d_gene: TRBD1; j_gene: TRBJ2-5; abundance: -; v_gene: TRBV27; CDR3nt: TGTGCCAGCAGTTTATACGGGACAGGGGAAGAGACCCAGTACTTC; CDR3aa: CASSLYGTGEETQYF
d_gene: -; j_gene: TRBJ2-1; abundance: -; v_gene: TRBV4-2; CDR3nt: TGTGCCAGCAGCCGCCAGGCTAGTGAATCCAATGAGCAGTTCTTC; CDR3aa: CASSRQASESNEQFF
d_gene: -; j_gene: TRBJ1-1; abundance: -; v_gene: TRBV30; CDR3nt: TGTGCCTGGAGAATTGAGGCTGGCTATGAAGCTTTCTTT; CDR3aa: CAWRIEAGYEAFF
d_gene: -; j_gene: TRBJ1-5; abundance: -; v_gene: TRBV7-9; CDR3nt: TGTGCCAGCAGCTTCGGCCAGCTTAGCAATCAGCCCCAGCATTTT; CDR3aa: CASSFGQLSNQPQHF
d_gene: TRBD1; j_gene: TRBJ1-3; abundance: few; v_gene: TRBV5-6; CDR3nt: TGTGCCAGCAGCCAGACAGGGGGAAACACCATATATTTT; CDR3aa: CASSQTGGNTIYF
d_gene: -; j_gene: TRBJ2-6; abundance: -; v_gene: TRBV27; CDR3nt: TGTGCCAGCAGCTCGGTTGTGGTGATAGGGGCCAACGTCCTGACTTTC; CDR3aa: CASSSVVVIGANVLTF
d_gene: TRBD1; j_gene: TRBJ1-3; abundance: few; v_gene: TRBV9; CDR3nt: TGTGCCAGCAGCGAGCAGGGGGCTGGAAACACCATATATTTT; CDR3aa: CASSEQGAGNTIYF
d_gene: -; j_gene: TRBJ1-1; abundance: -; v_gene: TRBV29-1; CDR3nt: TGCAGCGTTGAAGTTAGGACGCGAGCTTTCTTT; CDR3aa: CSVEVRTRAFF
d_gene: TRBD1; j_gene: TRBJ1-2; abundance: -; v_gene: TRBV7-2; CDR3nt: TGTGCCAGCAGCACTGAACCCGGACAGGGGGCGCAGGGCTACACCTTC; CDR3aa: CASSTEPGQGAQGYTF
d_gene: TRBD1; j_gene: TRBJ1-2; abundance: -; v_gene: TRBV28; CDR3nt: TGTGCCAGCAGTTTATCAGGACAGGGGAGAGGCTATGGCTACACCTTC; CDR3aa: CASSLSGQGRGYGYTF
d_gene: -; j_gene: TRBJ2-1; abundance: -; v_gene: TRBV12-5; CDR3nt: TGTGCTAGTGGTTTGTCTCCAGGGGAAGAGCAGTTCTTC; CDR3aa: CASGLSPGEEQFF
d_gene: -; j_gene: TRBJ1-4; abundance: -; v_gene: TRBV29-1; CDR3nt: TGCAGCGTTTTTGACGGTCCTAATGAAAAACTGTTTTTT; CDR3aa: CSVFDGPNEKLFF
d_gene: TRBD1; j_gene: TRBJ2-4; abundance: many; v_gene: TRBV28; CDR3nt: TGTGCCAGCAGTTTGTTCATAGGGGGCTGGGACATTCAGTACTTC; CDR3aa: CASSLFIGGWDIQYF
d_gene: TRBD1; j_gene: TRBJ1-1; abundance: many; v_gene: TRBV5-1; CDR3nt: TGCGCCAGCAGCGAAGGGGACAGGGTAATCGCTGAAGCTTTCTTT; CDR3aa: CASSEGDRVIAEAFF
d_gene: -; j_gene: TRBJ2-7; abundance: few; v_gene: TRBV6-6; CDR3nt: TGTGCCAGCAGTTACATGGGGGCCGAGCAGTACTTC; CDR3aa: CASSYMGAEQYF
d_gene: -; j_gene: TRBJ1-5; abundance: -; v_gene: TRBV27; CDR3nt: TGTGCCAGCAGTTCTGATGGGGGCGGTCAGCCCCAGCATTTT; CDR3aa: CASSSDGGGQPQHF
d_gene: -; j_gene: TRBJ2-5; abundance: -; v_gene: TRBV10-1; CDR3nt: TGCGCCAGCAGCTTTGGTTCTGACCAGGCGGGGACCCAGTACTTC; CDR3aa: CASSFGSDQAGTQYF
d_gene: -; j_gene: TRBJ2-7; abundance: -; v_gene: TRBV5-1; CDR3nt: TGCGCCAGCAGCTGGGCCCCTTACGGGGATTACGGCGAGCAGTACTTC; CDR3aa: CASSWAPYGDYGEQYF
d_gene: TRBD1; j_gene: TRBJ2-7; abundance: once; v_gene: TRBV6-1; CDR3nt: TGTGCCAGCAGTGCCACCGGGACAGGTTTCTACGAGCAGTACTTC; CDR3aa: CASSATGTGFYEQYF
d_gene: TRBD1; j_gene: TRBJ1-4; abundance: many; v_gene: TRBV6-5; CDR3nt: TGTGCCAGCAGTTACGTCCGTTGGGGACAGCCCGCTGAACTGTTTTTT; CDR3aa: CASSYVRWGQPAELFF
d_gene: -; j_gene: TRBJ1-3; abundance: -; v_gene: TRBV25-1; CDR3nt: TGTGCCAGCAGTGGCCCAATGGGGTCGGCTGGAAACACCATATATTTT; CDR3aa: CASSGPMGSAGNTIYF
d_gene: TRBD2; j_gene: TRBJ2-3; abundance: -; v_gene: TRBV11-3; CDR3nt: TGTGCCAGCAGCCGTGGGGGGGGAACAGATACGCAGTATTTT; CDR3aa: CASSRGGGTDTQYF
d_gene: TRBD2; j_gene: TRBJ2-3; abundance: -; v_gene: TRBV13; CDR3nt: TGTGCCAGCAGCTCTAGCGGGAGCCGTAGCACAGATACGCAGTATTTT; CDR3aa: CASSSSGSRSTDTQYF
d_gene: -; j_gene: TRBJ2-5; abundance: -; v_gene: TRBV2; CDR3nt: TGTGCCAGCACTAAGGACGGGGAGGCGGAGACCCAGTACTTC; CDR3aa: CASTKDGEAETQYF
d_gene: TRBD2; j_gene: TRBJ2-3; abundance: once; v_gene: TRBV5-1; CDR3nt: TGCGCCAGCAGCCCGGGGACTAGCGAATACACAGATACGCAGTATTTT; CDR3aa: CASSPGTSEYTDTQYF
d_gene: TRBD2; j_gene: TRBJ2-1; abundance: -; v_gene: TRBV28; CDR3nt: TGTGCCAGCAGTACTCCGGCGGGGACTAGCCTGAATGAGCAGTTCTTC; CDR3aa: CASSTPAGTSLNEQFF
d_gene: -; j_gene: TRBJ1-1; abundance: -; v_gene: TRBV2; CDR3nt: TGTGCCAGCAGCGTCGGCAGGCAGTACGGAGCTTTCTTT; CDR3aa: CASSVGRQYGAFF
d_gene: TRBD2; j_gene: TRBJ2-3; abundance: -; v_gene: TRBV4-2; CDR3nt: TGTGCCAGCAGCCCAACAATAGTGGCGGGAGGGCCGGATACGCAGTATTTT; CDR3aa: CASSPTIVAGGPDTQYF
d_gene: -; j_gene: TRBJ1-3; abundance: -; v_gene: TRBV10-3; CDR3nt: TGTGCCATCAGTTCCGTACACTCTGGAAACACCATATATTTT; CDR3aa: CAISSVHSGNTIYF
d_gene: -; j_gene: TRBJ2-7; abundance: -; v_gene: TRBV23-1; CDR3nt: TGCGCCAGCAGTCAATCTTGCGCGACCCAGACCTACGAGCAGTACTTC; CDR3aa: CASSQSCATQTYEQYF
d_gene: -; j_gene: TRBJ1-4; abundance: -; v_gene: TRBV9; CDR3nt: TGTGCCAGCAGCGTAGGAGGGGGGACGGAAAAACTGTTTTTT; CDR3aa: CASSVGGGTEKLFF
d_gene: -; j_gene: TRBJ2-1; abundance: -; v_gene: TRBV18; CDR3nt: TGTGCCAGCTCACCATCGCGCAGGGCCAATGAGCAGTTCTTC; CDR3aa: CASSPSRRANEQFF
d_gene: -; j_gene: TRBJ1-1; abundance: -; v_gene: TRBV7-9; CDR3nt: TGTGCCAGCAGCTTAGTCACGTTGAACACTGAAGCTTTCTTT; CDR3aa: CASSLVTLNTEAFF
d_gene: -; j_gene: TRBJ1-2; abundance: -; v_gene: TRBV7-3; CDR3nt: TGTGCCAGCAGCTTACTGGGCAGGGGCGGCTACACCTTC; CDR3aa: CASSLLGRGGYTF
d_gene: -; j_gene: TRBJ1-2; abundance: -; v_gene: TRBV5-6; CDR3nt: TGTGCCAGCAGCCCCCGACGAGGGGCTAACTATGGCTACACCTTC; CDR3aa: CASSPRRGANYGYTF
d_gene: TRBD2; j_gene: TRBJ2-7; abundance: -; v_gene: TRBV28; CDR3nt: TGTGCCAGCAGTTCAATAGGACTAGCGGGAGGGCCATTCGAGCAGTACTTC; CDR3aa: CASSSIGLAGGPFEQYF